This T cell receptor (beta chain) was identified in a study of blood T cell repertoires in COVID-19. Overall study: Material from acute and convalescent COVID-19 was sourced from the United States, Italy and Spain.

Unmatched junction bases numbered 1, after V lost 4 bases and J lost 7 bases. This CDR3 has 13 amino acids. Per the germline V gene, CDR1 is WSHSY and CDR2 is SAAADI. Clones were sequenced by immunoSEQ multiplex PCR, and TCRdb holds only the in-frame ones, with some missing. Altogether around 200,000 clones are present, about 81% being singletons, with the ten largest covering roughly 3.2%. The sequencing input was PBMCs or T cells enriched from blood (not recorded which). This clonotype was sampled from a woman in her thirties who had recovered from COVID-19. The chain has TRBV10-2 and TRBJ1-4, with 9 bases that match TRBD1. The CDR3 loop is CASSGQGVEKLFF. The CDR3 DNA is TGCGCCAGCAGTGGACAGGGGGTTGAAAAACTGTTTTTT.